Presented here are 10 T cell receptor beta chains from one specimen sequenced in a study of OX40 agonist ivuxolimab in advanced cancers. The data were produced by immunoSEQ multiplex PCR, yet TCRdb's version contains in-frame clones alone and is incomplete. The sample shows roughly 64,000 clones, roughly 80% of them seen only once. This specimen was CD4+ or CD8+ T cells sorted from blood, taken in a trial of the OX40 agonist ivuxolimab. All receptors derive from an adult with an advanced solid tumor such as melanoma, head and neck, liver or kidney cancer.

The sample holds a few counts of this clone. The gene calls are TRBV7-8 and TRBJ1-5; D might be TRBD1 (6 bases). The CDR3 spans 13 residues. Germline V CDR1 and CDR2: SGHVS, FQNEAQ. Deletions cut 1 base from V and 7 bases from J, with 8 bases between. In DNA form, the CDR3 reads TGTGCCAGCAGCTTAGGCGACAGGCAGCCCCAGCATTTT. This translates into CASSLGDRQPQHF.

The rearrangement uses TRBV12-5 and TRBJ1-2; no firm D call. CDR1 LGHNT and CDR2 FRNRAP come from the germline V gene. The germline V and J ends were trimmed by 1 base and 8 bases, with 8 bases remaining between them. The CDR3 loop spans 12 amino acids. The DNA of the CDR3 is TGTGCTAGTGGTTTGGAGGGCTTGGGCTACACCTTC. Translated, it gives CASGLEGLGYTF.

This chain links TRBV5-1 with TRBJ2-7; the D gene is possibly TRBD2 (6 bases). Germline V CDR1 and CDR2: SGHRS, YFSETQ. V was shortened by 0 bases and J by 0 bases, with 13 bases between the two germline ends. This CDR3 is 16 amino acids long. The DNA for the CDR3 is TGCGCCAGCAGCTTGGGGTTACCGCGGGACTCCTACGAGCAGTACTTC. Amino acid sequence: CASSLGLPRDSYEQYF.

The CDR3 bases are TGCGCCAGCAGCTTGGTAGGGAATGGCCTCACGGCGTTCTTC. Encoded protein: CASSLVGNGLTAFF. This chain links TRBV5-1 with TRBJ2-1; D ambiguous. The CDR3 has 14 residues. V was shortened by 0 bases and J by 15 bases, with 19 bases between the two germline ends. CDR1 is SGHRS, CDR2 YFSETQ, per germline.

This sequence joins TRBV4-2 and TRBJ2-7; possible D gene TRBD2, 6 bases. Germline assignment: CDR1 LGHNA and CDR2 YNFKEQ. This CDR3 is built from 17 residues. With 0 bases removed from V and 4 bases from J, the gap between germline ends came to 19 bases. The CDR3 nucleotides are TGTGCCAGCAGCCAAGATCGGTGGGCGGGATCTCGTTACGAGCAGTACTTC. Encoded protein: CASSQDRWAGSRYEQYF.

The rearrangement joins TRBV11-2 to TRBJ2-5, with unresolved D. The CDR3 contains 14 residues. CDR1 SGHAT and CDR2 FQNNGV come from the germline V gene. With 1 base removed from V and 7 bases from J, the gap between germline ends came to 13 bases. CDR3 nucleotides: TGTGCCAGCAGCTTAGCCCAGGCCTCGGGGACCCAGTACTTC. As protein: CASSLAQASGTQYF.

CDR3 bases: TGCGCCAGCAGCTTGGTGGCAGGAGAGGGCTCTGGCTACACCTTC. It codes for CASSLVAGEGSGYTF. The gene calls are TRBV5-1 and TRBJ1-2; D gene ambiguous. The CDR3 sequence is 15 residues long. The V end was cut by 0 bases, the J end by 7 bases, with 16 bases between. Germline assignment: CDR1 SGHRS and CDR2 YFSETQ.

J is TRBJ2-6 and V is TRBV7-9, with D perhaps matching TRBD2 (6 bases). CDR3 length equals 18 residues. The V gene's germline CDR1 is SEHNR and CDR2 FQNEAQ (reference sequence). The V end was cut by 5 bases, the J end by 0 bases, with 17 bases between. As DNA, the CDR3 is TGTGCCAGCAGCGCGGGGCGGCAGACCTTCTCTGGGGCCAACGTCCTGACTTTC. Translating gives CASSAGRQTFSGANVLTF.

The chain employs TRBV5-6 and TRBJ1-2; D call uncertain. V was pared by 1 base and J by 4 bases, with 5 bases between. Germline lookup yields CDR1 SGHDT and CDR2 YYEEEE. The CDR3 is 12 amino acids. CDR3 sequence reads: CASSLSRYGYTF. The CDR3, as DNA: TGTGCCAGCAGCTTGTCCCGCTATGGCTACACCTTC.

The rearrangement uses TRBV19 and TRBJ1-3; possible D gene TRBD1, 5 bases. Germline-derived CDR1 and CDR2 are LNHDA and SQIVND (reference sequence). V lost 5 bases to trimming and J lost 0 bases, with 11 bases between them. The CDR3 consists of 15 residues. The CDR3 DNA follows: TGTGCCAGTAGTCCCGCAGGGATCTCTGGAAACACCATATATTTT. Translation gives CASSPAGISGNTIYF.